This TCR beta chain was captured by sequencing in a study of Graves' ophthalmopathy and Graves' hyperthyroidism. Study-level results: A majority of expanded thyroid clonotypes exceeding 0.001 frequency were likewise present in blood.

The PBMCs originated from roughly 10 ml of fresh peripheral blood. The CDR3 totals 14 residues. CDR1 is WSHSY and CDR2 is SAAADI in the germline V gene. V was cut by 7 bases and J by 0 bases, with 13 bases left in between. About this clonotype: Its antigen is unidentified.

RNA transcripts served as template for amplifying TCR beta CDR3 sequences. Second-round multiplex PCR came after first-round RT-PCR with HTBI primers. TCRdb re-analysed the multiplex PCR reads in MiXCR, keeping a single row per CDR3 protein. The sample holds hundreds of thousands of distinct CDR3 sequences, around 15% seen once. The chain joins TRBV10-2 to TRBJ2-7, with a possible D match to TRBD2 (5 bases). The source of this sequence is a woman aged 30 to 39 with Graves' ophthalmopathy. Sequenced: blood. The DNA of the CDR3 is TGCGCCAGCACTGGACTCCCAAACTCCTACGAGCAGTACTTC. It is translated as CASTGLPNSYEQYF.